Sequencing of this T cell receptor beta chain was carried out in a study of T cells in Graves' hyperthyroidism and ophthalmopathy. RNA transcripts provided the source from which TCR beta CDR3 regions were amplified. RT-PCR in the first round (using the HTBI primer set) targeted the TCR CDR3. TCRdb reprocessed the multiplex PCR reads with MiXCR, giving one entry per CDR3 protein. In the table there are over 250,000 distinct CDR3 sequences, roughly an eighth of which are singletons. The V gene's germline CDR1 is SGHVS and CDR2 FNYEAQ. Trimming took 5 bases from V and 0 from J, leaving 14 bases between them. This CDR3 has 16 residues. This clonotype has a count of ten or more.

The chain combines TRBV7-6 with TRBJ2-1, with TRBD2 as a possible D gene (5 bases). The specimen was blood. The receptor comes from a woman aged 40 to 50 with Graves' ophthalmopathy. CDR3 DNA: TGTGCCAGCAGCCGGAATAGCGCCAGCTCCTACAATGAGCAGTTCTTC. It is translated as CASSRNSASSYNEQFF.